One and the same sample provided the 12 T cell receptor beta chains below, sequenced in a study of blood T cell repertoires in COVID-19. The table came from immunoSEQ multiplex PCR; TCRdb's copy has only in-frame clones and leaves some out. Of about 240,000 clones in the sample, around 86% were seen once. Sample: peripheral blood. The receptors derive from a woman aged 55-69 years with active or convalescent COVID-19.

Only one count was recorded for this clone. The V call is TRBV19, the J call TRBJ1-5; 9 bases are shared with TRBD1. The J segment lost 9 bases and the V segment lost 4 bases, leaving 7 bases of the junction unmatched. This CDR3 spans 14 amino acids. The germline V gene has CDR1 LNHDA and CDR2 SQIVND (reference sequence). The CDR3 DNA sequence: TGTGCCAGTAGTACGACAGGGGGGGTGAGGCCCCAGCATTTT. Residues: CASSTTGGVRPQHF. Complete variable domain (other parts from reference TRBV19 and TRBJ1-5): DGGITQSPKYLFRKEGQNVTLSCEQNLNHDAMYWYRQDPGQGLRLIYYSQIVNDFQKGDIAEGYSVSREKKESFPLTVTSAQKNPTAFYLCASSTTGGVRPQHFGDGTRLSIL.

The chain joins TRBV19 to TRBJ1-5; 8 bases line up with TRBD1. Germline V gene sequence: CDR1 LNHDA, CDR2 SQIVND (reference sequence). The ends lost 6 bases at V and 4 bases at J; junction bases unmatched: 2. The CDR3 is 13 residues long. The CDR3 loop is CASRHRGNQPQHF. CDR3 sequence (DNA): TGTGCCAGTAGACACAGGGGGAATCAGCCCCAGCATTTT.

V gene TRBV6-1 combines with J gene TRBJ1-2; 8 nucleotides align to TRBD1. The V gene's germline CDR1 is MNHNS and CDR2 SASEGT. The CDR3 is 15 residues long. V lost 2 bases and J lost 6; bases outside the gene matches: 8. The CDR3 protein is CASSEYRDRSNGYTF. The DNA of the CDR3 is TGTGCCAGCAGTGAATATAGGGACAGGAGTAATGGCTACACCTTC.

The chain carries TRBV4-1 and TRBJ1-4; 8 nucleotides align to TRBD1. The V and J ends lost 4 bases and 7 bases, in that order; junction bases with no gene match: 5. The CDR3 contains 14 residues. CDR1 is MGHRA, CDR2 YSYEKL, per germline. The CDR3 region is CASSLTGVVEKLFF. CDR3 nucleotides: TGCGCCAGCAGCCTGACAGGGGTCGTTGAAAAACTGTTTTTT.

The CDR3 DNA reads TGTGCCAGCAGCCCCCGTGCAGGACAGCCCCAGCATTTT. Protein: CASSPRAGQPQHF. The chain joins TRBV5-5 to TRBJ1-5; D is undetermined. CDR1 and CDR2 (germline): SGHKS, YYEKEE (reference sequence). V was cut by 4 bases and J by 7 bases, with 12 bases left in between. This CDR3 spans 13 amino acids.

This chain connects TRBV12-3 or TRBV12-4 to TRBJ2-2; a possible D gene is TRBD1 (6 bases). V shed 6 bases and J shed 5 bases, with 10 bases lying between them. The CDR3 has 13 amino acids. CDR3: CASSPQGTGELFF. The CDR3 DNA reads as TGTGCCAGCAGCCCACAGGGAACCGGGGAGCTGTTTTTT.

Only one count was recorded for this clone. CDR3 DNA: TGTGCCAGTCGCCGAGCGGGGGCTCAACAAGAGACCCAGTACTTC. This codes for CASRRAGAQQETQYF. The J gene is TRBJ2-5, the V gene TRBV2, with 8 bases fitting TRBD2. The V and J ends lost 9 bases and 2 bases, in that order; junction bases with no gene match: 11. Germline loops: CDR1 SNHLY, CDR2 FYNNEI. The CDR3 spans 15 residues.

The rearrangement uses TRBV27 and TRBJ1-1; 7 nucleotides line up with TRBD1. This CDR3 has 16 amino acids. The V gene end was trimmed by 2 bases and the J gene end by 0 bases; junction bases not matched to a gene: 6. CDR1 and CDR2 from the germline V gene are MNHEY and SMNVEV (reference sequence). DNA for the CDR3: TGTGCCAGCAGTTTACGCAGGGGGGCCATGAACACTGAAGCTTTCTTT. Its translation is CASSLRRGAMNTEAFF.

The chain recombines TRBV4-1 with TRBJ1-1, with a tentative D call TRBD1 (5 bases). Germline V CDR1 and CDR2: MGHRA, YSYEKL. Trimming removed 4 bases at V and 1 base at J, with 10 bases between. The CDR3 covers 14 residues. As DNA, the CDR3 is TGCGCCAGCAGCCGGGGACTGGAGAACACTGAAGCTTTCTTT. It is translated as CASSRGLENTEAFF.

CDR3: CASSGQGSQDGYTF. The CDR3 nucleotides read TGTGCCAGCAGTGGACAGGGGAGTCAAGATGGCTACACCTTC. This chain connects TRBV7-9 to TRBJ1-2, with 9 nucleotides matching TRBD1. The V and J ends lost 6 bases and 6 bases, in that order; junction bases with no gene match: 8. The CDR3 spans 14 residues. CDR1 SEHNR and CDR2 FQNEAQ come from the germline V gene (reference sequence). The complete variable domain, with remaining parts taken from reference TRBV7-9 and TRBJ1-2, reads DTGVSQNPRHKITKRGQNVTFRCDPISEHNRLYWYRQTLGQGPEFLTYFQNEAQLEKSRLLSDRFSAERPKGSFSTLEIQRTEQGDSAMYLCASSGQGSQDGYTFGSGTRLTVV.

This clone was seen more than once but under ten times. V gene TRBV29-1 combines with J gene TRBJ1-4; D gene unclear. The CDR3 has 12 residues. CDR1 is SQVTM, CDR2 ANQGSEA, per germline. Trimming stripped 4 bases from V and 7 bases from J, with 10 bases between. CDR3: CSVGQGGEKLFF. The CDR3 region has the DNA TGCAGCGTTGGGCAAGGCGGTGAAAAACTGTTTTTT.

As for this clone: Additional DNA sequences in this sample encode the identical CDR3. The gene calls are TRBV6-5 and TRBJ2-1, with 10 bases that match TRBD2. Germline V gene data show CDR1 as MNHEY and CDR2 as SVGAGI. The CDR3 loop spans 15 amino acids. V shed 4 bases and J 4 bases; nucleotides not matched to a gene: 4. In DNA form, the CDR3 reads TGTGCCAGCAGTTCTCTAGCGGGGGCGTACAATGAGCAGTTCTTC. Its translation: CASSSLAGAYNEQFF.